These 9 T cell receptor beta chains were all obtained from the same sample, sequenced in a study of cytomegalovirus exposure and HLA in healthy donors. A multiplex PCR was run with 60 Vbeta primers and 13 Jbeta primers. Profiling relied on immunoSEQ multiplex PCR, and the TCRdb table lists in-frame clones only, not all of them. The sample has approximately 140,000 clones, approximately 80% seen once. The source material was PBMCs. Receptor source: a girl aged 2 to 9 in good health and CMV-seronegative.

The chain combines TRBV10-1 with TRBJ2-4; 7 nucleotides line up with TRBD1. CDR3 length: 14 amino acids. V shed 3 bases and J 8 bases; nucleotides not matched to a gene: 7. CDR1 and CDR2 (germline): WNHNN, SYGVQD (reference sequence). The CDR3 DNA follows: TGCGCCAGCAGTGATAGCAGGGGGATGGACATTCAGTACTTC. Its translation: CASSDSRGMDIQYF.

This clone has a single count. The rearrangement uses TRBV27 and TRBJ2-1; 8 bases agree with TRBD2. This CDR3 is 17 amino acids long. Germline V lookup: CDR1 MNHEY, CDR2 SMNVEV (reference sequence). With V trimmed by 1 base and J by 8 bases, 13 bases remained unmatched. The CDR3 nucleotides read TGTGCCAGCAGTTTATATCACGGACTACCGGGGGGGGATGAGCAGTTCTTC. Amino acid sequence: CASSLYHGLPGGDEQFF.

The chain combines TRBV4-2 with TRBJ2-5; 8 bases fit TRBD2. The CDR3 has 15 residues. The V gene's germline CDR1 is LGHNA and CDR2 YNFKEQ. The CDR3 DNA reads TGTGCAGCGGGTTCCTTCGAGCGGGGGTGGGAGACCCAGTACTTC. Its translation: CAAGSFERGWETQYF.

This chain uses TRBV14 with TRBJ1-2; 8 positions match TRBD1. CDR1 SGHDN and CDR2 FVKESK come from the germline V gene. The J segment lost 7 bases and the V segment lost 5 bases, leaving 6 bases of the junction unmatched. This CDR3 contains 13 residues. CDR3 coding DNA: TGTGCCAGCAGCTTGGACAGGGTCAGTGGCTACACCTTC. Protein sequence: CASSLDRVSGYTF. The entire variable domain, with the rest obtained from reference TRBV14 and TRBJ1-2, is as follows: EAGVTQFPSHSVIEKGQTVTLRCDPISGHDNLYWYRRVMGKEIKFLLHFVKESKQDESGMPNNRFLAERTGGTYSTLKVQPAELEDSGVYFCASSLDRVSGYTFGSGTRLTVV.

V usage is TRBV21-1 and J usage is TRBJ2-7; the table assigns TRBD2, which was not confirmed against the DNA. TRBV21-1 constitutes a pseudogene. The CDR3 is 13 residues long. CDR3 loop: CAPAAGGSYEQYF. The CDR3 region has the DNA TGTGCCCCGGCGGCGGGGGGCTCCTACGAGCAGTACTTC.

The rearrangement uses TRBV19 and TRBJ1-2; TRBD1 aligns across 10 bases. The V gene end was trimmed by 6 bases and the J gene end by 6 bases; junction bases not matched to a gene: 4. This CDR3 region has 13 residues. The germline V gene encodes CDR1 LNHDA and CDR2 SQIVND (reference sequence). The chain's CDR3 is CASRDRGIHGYTF. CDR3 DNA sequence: TGTGCCAGTAGGGACAGGGGGATTCATGGCTACACCTTC.

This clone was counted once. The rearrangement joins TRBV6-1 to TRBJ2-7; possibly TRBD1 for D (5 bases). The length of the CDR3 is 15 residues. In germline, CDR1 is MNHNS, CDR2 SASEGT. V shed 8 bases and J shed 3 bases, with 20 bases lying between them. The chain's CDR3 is CASSGNEIPFYEQYF. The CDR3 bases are TGTGCCAGCTCAGGGAACGAGATCCCTTTCTACGAGCAGTACTTC.

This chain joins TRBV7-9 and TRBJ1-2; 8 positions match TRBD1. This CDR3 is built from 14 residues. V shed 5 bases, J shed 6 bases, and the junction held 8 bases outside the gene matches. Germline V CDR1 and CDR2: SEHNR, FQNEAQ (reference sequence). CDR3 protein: CASSAMETGDGYTF. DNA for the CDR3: TGTGCCAGCAGCGCAATGGAGACAGGGGATGGCTACACCTTC.

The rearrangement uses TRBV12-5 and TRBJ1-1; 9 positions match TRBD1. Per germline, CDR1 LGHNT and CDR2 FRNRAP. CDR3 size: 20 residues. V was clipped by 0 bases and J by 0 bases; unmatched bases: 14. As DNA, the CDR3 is TGTGCTAGTGGTTTGGTACTAACCCGGGACAGGGAGTTCATGAACACTGAAGCTTTCTTT. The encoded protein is CASGLVLTRDREFMNTEAFF.